These 4 T cell receptor beta chains were all obtained from the same sample, sequenced in a study of T cell responses to AZD1222 COVID-19 vaccine. Assay: immunoSEQ multiplex PCR; the TCRdb copy retains only in-frame clones and omits some. The sample yields tens of thousands of clones, roughly 90% seen once. The starting material was peripheral blood, obtained on day 0 of AZD1222 vaccination. Receptors were obtained from an adult in good health.

This chain uses TRBV7-2 with TRBJ1-6, with TRBD1 matching 8 bases. From germline, CDR1 is SGHTA and CDR2 FQGNSA. The CDR3 is 14 residues long. V lost 5 bases and J lost 9; bases outside the gene matches: 6. The CDR3 DNA sequence: TGTGCCAGCAGCGCGAGACAGGGGATTTCACCCCTCCACTTT. It encodes CASSARQGISPLHF. Complete variable domain (other parts from reference TRBV7-2 and TRBJ1-6): GAGVSQSPSNKVTEKGKDVELRCDPISGHTALYWYRQSLGQGLEFLIYFQGNSAPDKSGLPSDRFSAERTGGSVSTLTIQRTQQEDSAVYLCASSARQGISPLHFGNGTRLTVT.

The rearrangement links TRBV5-8 to TRBJ2-1, with D tentatively TRBD1 (6 bases). V was pared by 4 bases and J by 10 bases, with 15 bases between. This CDR3 spans 13 amino acids. Germline loops: CDR1 SGHTS, CDR2 YDEGEE. The CDR3, as DNA: TGTGCCAGCAGCCCGCCCGGGACAAAGGAGCAGTTCTTC. Residues: CASSPPGTKEQFF.

In nucleotides, the CDR3 is TGCGCCAGCAGCCCGGGGGGCAACTCTGGGGCCAACGTCCTGACTTTC. Protein: CASSPGGNSGANVLTF. V gene TRBV5-1 combines with J gene TRBJ2-6; a possible D gene is TRBD2 (7 bases). The CDR3 is 16 amino acids. The germline V and J ends were trimmed by 4 bases and 0 bases, with 11 bases remaining between them. Germline V lookup: CDR1 SGHRS, CDR2 YFSETQ.

V usage is TRBV7-2 and J usage is TRBJ2-7, with D perhaps matching TRBD1 or TRBD2 (5 bases each). With 4 bases removed from V and 1 base from J, the gap between germline ends came to 14 bases. CDR1 and CDR2 (germline): SGHTA, FQGNSA. This CDR3 has 15 residues. In nucleotides, the CDR3 is TGTGCCAGCAGCTCCCCGGGGACGTTATCCTACGAGCAGTACTTC. Translation gives CASSSPGTLSYEQYF.